Listed below are T cell receptor beta chains from one sample, sequenced in a study of blood T cells in healthy people across ages. TCRdb independently ran MiXCR on the 5' RACE reads; one entry per CDR3 protein. This table holds some 1,000,000 distinct CDR3 sequences, under 30% found once. These data are also associated with another study on T cells of mothers and their children.

Sequenced input: blood. The receptor source for this set is a girl aged 2-15 years in good health. Each CDR3 is given with its conserved first and last residue. The D gene is left open where the match is weak. Only part of the rows carry a size: once, few, many, or a class if the clone is expanded.

>TRBJ2-7|NA|few|TRBV5-1
CASSLESGPRFGEQYF
TGCGCCAGCAGCTTGGAAAGTGGACCCCGGTTTGGCGAGCAGTACTTC
>TRBJ2-1|TRBD2|few|TRBV3-1
CASRYSGANYNEQFF
TGTGCCAGCAGATATAGCGGGGCGAACTACAATGAGCAGTTCTTC
>TRBJ2-2|TRBD2|few|TRBV7-6
CASSLATSINTGELFF
TGTGCCAGCAGCTTAGCGACTAGCATTAACACCGGGGAGCTGTTTTTT
>TRBJ1-2|TRBD1|NA|TRBV12-3/TRBV12-4
CASSPGWDRGHDYGYTF
TGTGCCAGCAGCCCCGGTTGGGACAGGGGGCACGACTATGGCTACACCTTC
>TRBJ2-5|NA|NA|TRBV9
CASSSEVQETQYF
TGTGCCAGCAGCTCCGAGGTCCAAGAGACCCAGTACTTC
>TRBJ2-1|NA|few|TRBV29-1
CSVDAGSGNEQFF
TGCAGCGTTGACGCAGGGTCAGGGAATGAGCAGTTCTTC
>TRBJ2-5|TRBD2|few|TRBV6-5
CASSKHSGTETQYF
TGTGCCAGCAGCAAACATAGCGGGACGGAGACCCAGTACTTC
>TRBJ2-5|NA|few|TRBV5-1
CASRPTGGQETQYF
TGCGCCAGCAGGCCAACCGGAGGGCAAGAGACCCAGTACTTC
>TRBJ1-3|NA|NA|TRBV29-1
CSVEEGAGPGNTIYF
TGCAGCGTTGAAGAAGGCGCAGGACCTGGAAACACCATATATTTT
>TRBJ1-6|NA|NA|TRBV25-1
CASSGAANSPLHF
TGTGCCAGCAGTGGGGCAGCCAATTCACCCCTCCACTTT
>TRBJ1-4|NA|NA|TRBV29-1
CSGYRDDREKLFF
TGCAGCGGGTACCGGGACGACCGTGAAAAACTGTTTTTT
>TRBJ1-1|TRBD1|NA|TRBV5-1
CASSLPGQGGKAFF
TGCGCCAGCAGCCTGCCGGGACAGGGAGGGAAAGCTTTCTTT
>TRBJ2-3|TRBD2|few|TRBV29-1
CSVEGGSPDTQYF
TGCAGCGTTGAGGGCGGGAGTCCAGATACGCAGTATTTT
>TRBJ1-1|TRBD1|NA|TRBV29-1
CSVVYRGRLSTEAFF
TGCAGCGTTGTGTACAGGGGGCGGTTGAGCACTGAAGCTTTCTTT